Shown below are 26 T cell receptor beta chains from a single sample sequenced in a study of T cell responses to AZD1222 COVID-19 vaccine. This table comes from immunoSEQ multiplex PCR, and its TCRdb copy is limited to in-frame clones, with some not included. Counted here are roughly 130,000 clones, about 92% occurring once; the ten biggest clones make up 1.5% to 2%. The source material was peripheral blood, sampled on day 0 of AZD1222 vaccination. These receptors all stem from an adult in good health.

This clone has just one count. The chain links TRBV2 to TRBJ1-6; D remains ambiguous. The germline gives CDR1 SNHLY, CDR2 FYNNEI. V was pared by 7 bases and J by 8 bases, with 15 bases between. The CDR3 length is 14 residues. CDR3 protein: CASTSLRRDSPLHF. The CDR3 DNA reads as TGTGCCAGCACCTCTTTACGTAGGGATTCACCCCTCCACTTT.

Of note for this clone: This CDR3 is also generated by other DNA sequences in the sample. The V and J genes are TRBV12-3 or TRBV12-4 and TRBJ2-7, with no clear D. The CDR3 extends over 11 amino acids. Trimming pared 4 bases from V and 0 bases from J, leaving 1 base between. The CDR3: CASSSSYEQYF. The CDR3 bases are TGTGCCAGCAGTTCCTCCTACGAGCAGTACTTC.

The chain carries TRBV6-4 and TRBJ1-1; possibly TRBD1 for D (5 bases). Per the germline V gene, CDR1 is MRHNA and CDR2 is SNTAGT. The CDR3 loop spans 14 amino acids. V was shortened by 8 bases and J by 3 bases, with 16 bases between the two germline ends. CDR3 residues: CASSRGEGYTEAFF. CDR3 coding DNA: TGTGCCAGCTCTAGGGGCGAAGGTTACACTGAAGCTTTCTTT.

CDR3 amino acids: CASSGGSSGGYEQYF. CDR3 nucleotides: TGTGCCAGCAGCGGAGGTTCCTCGGGGGGCTACGAGCAGTACTTC. The chain couples TRBV9 to TRBJ2-7; 7 bases are a match to TRBD2. CDR1 and CDR2 (germline): SGDLS, YYNGEE. The CDR3 totals 15 residues. Unmatched junction bases numbered 9, after V lost 3 bases and J lost 3 bases. The full variable domain, rest sourced from reference TRBV9 and TRBJ2-7, is DSGVTQTPKHLITATGQRVTLRCSPRSGDLSVYWYQQSLDQGLQFLIQYYNGEERAKGNILERFSAQQFPDLHSELNLSSLELGDSALYFCASSGGSSGGYEQYFGPGTRLTVT.

The rearrangement uses TRBV6-2 or TRBV6-3 and TRBJ2-7, with 7 bases identical to TRBD2. CDR1 MNHEY and CDR2 SVGEGT come from the germline V gene. The J segment lost 4 bases and the V segment lost 2 bases, leaving 14 bases of the junction unmatched. The length of the CDR3 is 17 residues. The CDR3: CASSYEAGAPSYYEQYF. Written as DNA, the CDR3 is TGTGCCAGCAGTTACGAGGCGGGAGCGCCCTCCTATTACGAGCAGTACTTC.

CDR3 loop: CASTDSLNTEAFF. The CDR3 DNA reads as TGTGCCAGCACGGACAGTCTAAACACTGAAGCTTTCTTT. The rearrangement links TRBV6-5 to TRBJ1-1; tentative D call: TRBD1 (6 bases). The V and J ends lost 7 bases and 2 bases respectively, with 11 bases between them. Germline V CDR1 and CDR2: MNHEY, SVGAGI. The length of the CDR3 is 13 residues.

This chain connects TRBV19 to TRBJ1-5; a weak D match, TRBD1 (5 bases). The V end was cut by 8 bases, the J end by 6 bases, with 14 bases between. CDR3 size: 13 residues. Germline CDR1 is LNHDA and CDR2 is SQIVND (reference sequence). CDR3 protein: CASRLQGVQPQHF. CDR3 coding DNA: TGTGCCAGTCGTCTGCAGGGCGTTCAGCCCCAGCATTTT.

This chain joins TRBV5-4 and TRBJ2-3; D possibly corresponds to TRBD1 (6 bases). The germline gives CDR1 SGHNT, CDR2 YYREEE (reference sequence). Trimming pared 4 bases from V and 6 bases from J, leaving 18 bases between. CDR3 length: 15 amino acids. The CDR3 protein is CASSHPLQGGDTQYF. DNA for the CDR3: TGTGCCAGCAGCCACCCCTTACAGGGCGGGGATACGCAGTATTTT.

This chain's CDR3 is CASSQDPGNTIYF. Here the CDR3 DNA reads TGTGCCAGCAGCCAAGATCCCGGAAACACCATATATTTT. The V and J genes are TRBV4-2 and TRBJ1-3; D is uncertain. This CDR3 spans 13 amino acids. Germline loops: CDR1 LGHNA, CDR2 YNFKEQ. V was cut by 0 bases and J by 4 bases, with 4 bases left in between.

The CDR3 loop is CASSPDRLRTDTQYF. DNA for the CDR3: TGTGCCAGCAGTCCGGACAGACTTCGCACAGATACGCAGTATTTT. The rearrangement joins TRBV6-5 to TRBJ2-3, with D possibly matching TRBD1 (6 bases). The CDR3 length is 15 residues. Per the germline V gene, CDR1 is MNHEY and CDR2 is SVGAGI. V was pared by 5 bases and J by 1 base, with 13 bases between.

The rearrangement links TRBV2 to TRBJ2-5; no reliable D call. The ends were cut back, 6 bases at V and 6 bases at J, with 8 bases in the middle. The CDR3 loop spans 11 amino acids. Germline loops: CDR1 SNHLY, CDR2 FYNNEI. CDR3 coding DNA: TGTGCCAGCAGCAACAGCAAGACCCAGTACTTC. Translating it yields CASSNSKTQYF.

By sample share, this clone is medium-sized. The chain combines TRBV9 with TRBJ2-7; D gene unclear. CDR3 length: 15 amino acids. Per the germline V gene, CDR1 is SGDLS and CDR2 is YYNGEE. V dropped 3 bases and J dropped 4 bases, with 17 bases sitting between them. The CDR3 loop reads CASSAAPGRPYEQYF. CDR3 DNA sequence: TGTGCCAGCAGCGCGGCCCCTGGACGCCCTTACGAGCAGTACTTC.

The V and J genes are TRBV10-2 and TRBJ2-3, with D possibly being TRBD2 (6 bases). Deletions cut 2 bases from V and 2 bases from J, with 8 bases between. The length of the CDR3 is 14 residues. Germline V lookup: CDR1 WSHSY, CDR2 SAAADI. CDR3 bases: TGCGCCAGCAGTGAGCGGGGGAACACAGATACGCAGTATTTT. Its protein is CASSERGNTDTQYF.

The chain employs TRBV10-3 and TRBJ1-1, with 7 bases fitting TRBD1. Trimming cost V 2 bases and J 5 bases; bases outside gene matches: 8. The CDR3 runs 15 residues. CDR1 and CDR2 from the germline V gene are ENHRY and SYGVKD. DNA for the CDR3: TGTGCCATCAGTGAGACGGGACAGTTCCGAACTGAAGCTTTCTTT. It yields the protein CAISETGQFRTEAFF.

J is TRBJ2-3 and V is TRBV6-2 or TRBV6-3; TRBD1 aligns across 11 bases. V shed 5 bases and J 5 bases; nucleotides not matched to a gene: 12. The CDR3 contains 17 residues. The germline V gene encodes CDR1 MNHEY and CDR2 SVGEGT. The CDR3 is CASSTYRDRGLVDTQYF. The DNA of the CDR3 is TGTGCCAGCAGTACGTACCGGGACAGGGGGTTGGTAGATACGCAGTATTTT.

This clone was seen a handful of times. The rearrangement links TRBV3-1 (or the pseudogene TRBV3-2) to TRBJ1-1; perhaps TRBD1 as D (6 bases). Germline V CDR1 and CDR2: LGHDT, YNNKEL (reference sequence). The CDR3 has 14 residues. V was pared by 0 bases and J by 6 bases, with 11 bases between. The CDR3 spells CASSQEGGFAEAFF. DNA for the CDR3: TGTGCCAGCAGCCAAGAAGGGGGGTTTGCTGAAGCTTTCTTT.

This sequence joins TRBV5-5 and TRBJ2-7, with D possibly being TRBD2 (6 bases). The germline V gene has CDR1 SGHKS and CDR2 YYEKEE (reference sequence). The CDR3 has 14 amino acids. The V and J ends lost 4 bases and 3 bases respectively, with 14 bases between them. CDR3 in amino acids: CASSPWGGNYEQYF. The DNA of the CDR3 is TGTGCCAGCAGCCCCTGGGGAGGAAACTACGAGCAGTACTTC.

This chain connects TRBV5-1 to TRBJ2-1; 8 nucleotides agree with TRBD2. The junction had 8 bases not matched to a gene; V was cut back by 5 bases and J by 4 bases. Germline V CDR1 and CDR2: SGHRS, YFSETQ. The CDR3 has 15 amino acids. CDR3 protein: CASRPGTSYYNEQFF. CDR3 in DNA: TGCGCCAGCAGGCCGGGGACTAGTTATTACAATGAGCAGTTCTTC.

This sequence joins TRBV5-1 and TRBJ1-2; D is unclear. The CDR3 sequence is 12 residues long. The germline V gene encodes CDR1 SGHRS and CDR2 YFSETQ. V was pared by 2 bases and J by 7 bases, with 9 bases between. The CDR3 nucleotides are TGCGCCAGCAGCTTTGGAGAGTTTGGCTACACCTTC. It codes for CASSFGEFGYTF.

This clone was counted a single time. The CDR3 DNA reads as TGTGCCAGCAGTGAAGTGGCAGAAATCGGAAACACCATATATTTT. Translating it yields CASSEVAEIGNTIYF. V and J are TRBV2 and TRBJ1-3; D is undetermined. From germline, CDR1 is SNHLY and CDR2 FYNNEI. This CDR3 is built from 15 residues. V was clipped by 1 base and J by 4 bases, with 11 bases between them.

This chain connects TRBV4-1 to TRBJ2-2; D is unclear. Trimming pared 1 base from V and 0 bases from J, leaving 3 bases between. Germline-derived CDR1 and CDR2 are MGHRA and YSYEKL. The CDR3 covers 14 residues. This chain's CDR3 is CASSQGSNTGELFF. DNA of the CDR3: TGCGCCAGCAGCCAAGGATCGAACACCGGGGAGCTGTTTTTT.

This clone was seen once. This chain links TRBV4-3 with TRBJ2-5, with 9 bases aligning to TRBD2. With 4 bases clipped from V and 14 bases from J, the junction kept 11 bases outside the gene matches. Per germline, CDR1 LGHNA and CDR2 YSLEER. CDR3 length equals 13 residues. The CDR3 loop is CASSLARGGLLYF. The DNA for the CDR3 is TGCGCCAGCAGCCTAGCGCGGGGGGGCCTCTTATACTTC.

This chain uses TRBV19 with TRBJ1-5; D call uncertain. The germline V gene encodes CDR1 LNHDA and CDR2 SQIVND (reference sequence). V was clipped by 0 bases and J by 0 bases, with 9 bases between them. The CDR3 is 16 residues long. CDR3: CASSIETVLSNQPQHF. As DNA, the CDR3 is TGTGCCAGTAGTATAGAAACAGTTCTTAGCAATCAGCCCCAGCATTTT.

This chain connects TRBV20-1 to TRBJ2-2; D not resolved. CDR1 and CDR2 (germline): DFQATT, SNEGSKA (reference sequence). There are 11 residues in the CDR3. V gave up 6 bases and J gave up 3 bases, with 5 bases separating them. The CDR3 is CSARHTGELFF. Written as DNA, the CDR3 is TGCAGTGCCAGGCACACCGGGGAGCTGTTTTTT.

The chain employs TRBV5-1 and TRBJ2-1; TRBD2 matches at 7 bases. The germline gives CDR1 SGHRS, CDR2 YFSETQ. The CDR3 is made up of 16 amino acids. The J segment lost 5 bases and the V segment lost 5 bases, leaving 13 bases of the junction unmatched. DNA of the CDR3: TGCGCCAGCAGTCCCGGATGGGCTAGCGGTAACAATGAGCAGTTCTTC. It translates to CASSPGWASGNNEQFF.

The chain employs TRBV6-2 or TRBV6-3 and TRBJ1-1, with 8 bases aligning to TRBD1. CDR3 length equals 14 residues. The V and J ends lost 0 bases and 4 bases, in that order; junction bases with no gene match: 1. In germline, CDR1 is MNHEY, CDR2 SVGEGT. The CDR3 sequence: CASSYSTGGTEAFF. The CDR3 nucleotides are TGTGCCAGCAGTTACTCCACAGGGGGCACTGAAGCTTTCTTT.